The present T cell receptor (beta chain) was sequenced within a study of blood T cell repertoires in COVID-19. At the level of the study: Collection of acute and convalescent COVID-19 samples took place in the United States, Italy and Spain. PBMCs, B-cell-depleted T cells, or T cells were the source of the cDNA or gDNA that made up the material.

The protocol was immunoSEQ multiplex PCR, while the TCRdb copy is restricted to in-frame clones and leaves out a portion. The repertoire holds around 100,000 clones, with roughly nine tenths as singletons. The length of the CDR3 is 14 residues. CDR1 and CDR2 (germline): MGHRA, YSYEKL. The V gene lost 3 bases and the J gene lost 7 bases, with 15 bases spanning the gap. The sequencing input was peripheral blood. The chain is built from TRBV4-1 and TRBJ1-1, with D possibly being TRBD1 (6 bases). The clonotype comes from a human donor in a cohort sampled during active COVID-19. CDR3 protein: CASSHSRGAYEAFF. CDR3 DNA: TGCGCCAGCAGCCACAGTCGGGGGGCTTATGAAGCTTTCTTT.